The source of this TCR beta chain is a study of blood T cells in healthy people across ages. A second PCR, run for about 7 to 11 cycles, used a sample-barcoded 5' primer plus a J-beta primer mix. From the 5' RACE reads, TCRdb called clonotypes with MiXCR, one entry per CDR3 protein. The sample holds fewer than 2,000,000 distinct CDR3 sequences, about two fifths seen once. In this sample, this clonotype turned up a few times. Germline V lookup: CDR1 ENHRY, CDR2 SYGVKD. The V gene end was trimmed by 2 bases and the J gene end by 3 bases; junction bases not matched to a gene: 1. The CDR3 covers 14 residues.

The sample taken for sequencing was blood. The TCR comes from a human donor in good health. V usage is TRBV10-3 and J usage is TRBJ1-1; 9 nucleotides line up with TRBD1. For the CDR3, the DNA is TGTGCCATCAGTGAGACAGGGGGCCACACTGAAGCTTTCTTT. Its translation: CAISETGGHTEAFF.